What follows is one TCR beta chain and its context. These data originate in a study of CD8 T cells in Susac syndrome. About the research overall: Among sequenced Susac syndrome patients, about six had active disease and about 8 were in remission. The Susac syndrome patients were therapy-naive, on corticosteroids, or on intravenous immunoglobulin alone at blood draw.

Reverse transcription of roughly 0.5 to 1 ug RNA was performed with random hexamers. Amplification of TCR beta CDR3 across 54 Vbeta and 13 Jbeta was performed with immunoSEQ multiplex PCR. MiXCR, applied by TCRdb to the immunoSEQ multiplex PCR reads, yields one record per CDR3 protein. In the table there are under 200,000 distinct CDR3 sequences, 90% to 95% of which are singletons. This CDR3 has 18 residues. V shed 2 bases, J shed 3 bases, and the junction held 11 bases outside the gene matches. Germline V CDR1 and CDR2: SGHRS, YFSETQ. The CD8+ and CD4+ T cells were isolated magnetically using a negative isolation approach, whereas the TEMRA cells were enriched by FACS.

The J gene is TRBJ2-3, the V gene TRBV5-1, with 11 nucleotides matching TRBD2. The receptor was derived from a human donor with Susac syndrome. Sequencing was done on a sample of CD4+ T cells from PBMCs. CDR3 loop: CASSFSGGAVLGTDTQYF. DNA of the CDR3: TGCGCCAGCAGCTTTAGCGGGGGGGCTGTGCTTGGTACAGATACGCAGTATTTT.